The clone carrying this T cell receptor beta chain was found a few times. Its antigen is still unknown. The data derive from a study of blood T cells in healthy people across ages. The use of a sample-barcoded 5' primer and a J-beta primer mix characterized a second PCR of roughly 7 to 12 cycles. TCRdb called the 5' RACE reads again in MiXCR, with one record for every CDR3 protein. In the table there are over 1,500,000 distinct CDR3 sequences, just under 50% of which are singletons. The V end lost 3 bases, the J end lost 4 bases, and 9 bases lay between the germline ends. The CDR3 sequence is 12 residues long. The germline gives CDR1 DFQATT, CDR2 SNEGSKA (reference sequence). Points from the study as a whole: Lack of knowledge of donor CMV status possibly confounded expanded clonotype changes. Long-lived donors exceeded aged donors in naive CD4+ cells and diversity.

This receptor was taken from a woman in her thirties or forties in good health. Source material: blood. The V gene is TRBV20-1, the J gene TRBJ2-5; D call uncertain. CDR3 amino acids: CSASVLSETQYF. The CDR3 bases are TGCAGTGCTAGTGTACTGTCAGAGACCCAGTACTTC.